Listed below are T cell receptor beta chains from one sample, sequenced in a study of T cells in localized non-small cell lung cancer. Libraries were prepared by immunoSEQ multiplex PCR; TCRdb keeps only in-frame clonotypes and omits some of them. The profile shows about 46,000 clones, 81% of them singletons. The input for sequencing was peripheral blood mononuclear cells, taken before any cancer treatment. The receptors derive from a man aged 40 to 70 with stage III lung adenocarcinoma. Each CDR3 is given with its conserved first and last residue. Each record gives: J gene, V gene, CDR3 protein.

>TRBJ2-5|TRBV5-4
CASSLGGHGETQYF
>TRBJ2-1|TRBV6-4
CATRDFGGPSSYNEQFF
>TRBJ2-3|TRBV7-6
CASSLDWRETDTQYF
>TRBJ2-5|TRBV5-6
CASSLGRRGETQYF
>TRBJ2-7|TRBV11-3
CASSLGPSGGYEQYF
>TRBJ2-6|TRBV18
CASSPKTPHQGTGANVLTF
>TRBJ2-1|TRBV11-3
CASSAVDNEQFF
>TRBJ2-3|TRBV5-5
CASSLRTSGRTDTQYF
>TRBJ2-7|TRBV10-2
CASSEFRYYEQYF
>TRBJ2-7|TRBV7-6
CASSFGQGSYEQYF
>TRBJ2-7|TRBV6-6
CASSYGLTVYEQYF
>TRBJ2-3|TRBV9
CASSVGAGDTQYF
>TRBJ2-7|TRBV10-3
CAISESPRGYEQYF
>TRBJ2-3|TRBV5-4
CASSSKLAGGRMDTQYF
>TRBJ1-5|TRBV4-1
CASSQTQGGGQNQPQHF
>TRBJ2-4|TRBV30
CAWSEGHRLLAKNIQYF
>TRBJ2-7|TRBV19
CASSTRGTGGTYEQYF
>TRBJ2-2|TRBV7-7
CASSALSGTGVDTGELFF
>TRBJ2-1|TRBV5-1
CASSGGEGVGNEQFF
>TRBJ2-5|TRBV14
CASSPTGNQETQYF
>TRBJ2-2|TRBV6-4
CASSDTEYTNTGELFF
>TRBJ1-1|TRBV6-6
CASSYRTGLAAFF
>TRBJ2-7|TRBV15
CATSRDIGAYYEQYF
>TRBJ1-1|TRBV30
CAWRPPGTPLLNTEAFF
>TRBJ1-3|TRBV18
CASSPMTDLSGNTIYF
>TRBJ2-3|TRBV19
CASSIGGGTDTQYF
>TRBJ2-3|TRBV19
CASSSGTGGTDTQYF
>TRBJ1-1|TRBV19
CASSDPTLNTEAFF
>TRBJ2-7|TRBV4-1
CASSLVWDRGTEQYF
>TRBJ2-1|TRBV15
CATSREQGNEQFF
>TRBJ2-7|TRBV7-8
CASSLVSGLAGGEQYF
>TRBJ2-1|TRBV9
CASSVSQGKQFF
>TRBJ2-1|TRBV30
CAWSGLSSTEQFF
>TRBJ2-2|TRBV6-6
CASSPLTGELFF
>TRBJ2-3|TRBV6-5
CASSLGTHNTQYF
>TRBJ2-5|TRBV5-4
CASSVYSGGAKTQYF
>TRBJ1-3|TRBV5-4
CASSFSGTLAGNTIYF
>TRBJ2-5|TRBV7-9
CASSTGETQYF
>TRBJ1-1|TRBV15
CATSNPAEGMNTEAFF
>TRBJ1-5|TRBV5-1
CASSMTGAYNQPQHF
>TRBJ2-3|TRBV13
CASSPGLRTDTQYF
>TRBJ2-7|TRBV19
CATKDRGPHEQYF
>TRBJ1-2|TRBV6-6
CASSDRVSYTF
>TRBJ2-2|TRBV12-5
CASGQLAGGELFF
>TRBJ2-3|TRBV5-1
CASSLAGAGGPDTQYF
>TRBJ1-1|TRBV5-6
CASSLAANTEAFF
>TRBJ2-4|TRBV2
CASSYQGQADIQYF
>TRBJ1-1|TRBV11-2
CASSLEWSSVDRGTEAFF
>TRBJ2-2|TRBV6-4
CASSPSFGTANTGELFF
>TRBJ2-5|TRBV5-1
CASSLSGLAGVGQETQYF
>TRBJ2-3|TRBV9
CASTLAGGEGDTQYF
>TRBJ2-7|TRBV9
CASSATGLFSYEQYF
>TRBJ2-3|TRBV7-7
CASSLGTGPRDTQYF
>TRBJ1-2|TRBV6-1
CASSFRTGRNYGYTF
>TRBJ2-1|TRBV11-3
CASSYLGQGNEQFF
>TRBJ2-7|TRBV6-6
CASSYGTGPYEQYF
>TRBJ1-1|TRBV11-2
CASSLEVGGTEAFF
>TRBJ1-5|TRBV7-6
CASSTDNNQPQHF
>TRBJ2-3|TRBV6-6
CASSPPGLAVTDTQYF
>TRBJ2-3|TRBV7-2
CASSLELSGYSTDTQYF